These T cell receptor beta chains were read from a single sample in a study of blood T cell repertoires in COVID-19. Some clones are missing from TCRdb's copy, which holds only in-frame ones; the method was immunoSEQ multiplex PCR. The table has 90,000 to 100,000 clones, approximately 84% seen once; the top ten hold about 4.4%. Sequenced sample: peripheral blood. All receptors derive from a man aged 60 to 75 with acute or convalescent COVID-19. The CDR3 runs from the conserved cysteine through the conserved F or W. D genes are given only for firm matches.

j_call,cdr3_length,d_call,v_call,cdr3_aa
TRBJ1-3,15,.,TRBV7-2,CASSWDTRSGNTIYF
TRBJ1-2,14,.,TRBV29-1,CSVYRDALGRGYTF
TRBJ1-1,14,.,TRBV19,CASSMTGLNTEAFF
TRBJ2-6,19,.,TRBV2,CASSSQGGGFLSGANVLTF
TRBJ1-5,16,TRBD1,TRBV24-1,CATSDQQGTCNQPQHF
TRBJ2-7,16,.,TRBV6-5,CASSFVSSVPPGEQYF
TRBJ2-1,16,TRBD2,TRBV24-1,CATSRPTSGSLDEQFF
TRBJ1-2,15,TRBD1,TRBV19,CASSRQPGQGNGYTF
TRBJ1-6,18,TRBD1,TRBV7-8,CASSKPGTASSYNSPLHF
TRBJ1-3,14,.,TRBV6-5,CASSYDSSGNTIYF
TRBJ1-4,15,TRBD1,TRBV7-9,CASSPWDRFNEKLFF
TRBJ2-2,13,TRBD2,TRBV28,CASTLGLNGELFF
TRBJ2-3,14,.,TRBV9,CASSARDLTDTQYF
TRBJ2-1,14,TRBD2,TRBV18,CASSPGTKKIEQFF
TRBJ2-1,17,TRBD1,TRBV27,CASSSRQGGLYYNEQFF
TRBJ2-3,16,.,TRBV11-3,CASSLLWGRGTDTQYF
TRBJ2-3,16,TRBD2,TRBV7-3,CASSLTSGSVPDTQYF
TRBJ2-7,15,.,TRBV15,CATSSPGRREDEQYF
TRBJ2-7,12,.,TRBV13,CASSHRAGEQYF
TRBJ1-5,14,.,TRBV30,CAWSRTYSNQPQHF
TRBJ2-7,15,TRBD2,TRBV10-1,CASSEGTSGMVGQYF
TRBJ1-5,15,.,TRBV10-3,CAISESRGIFQPQHF
TRBJ2-4,14,.,TRBV6-5,CASAGTLAKNIQYF
TRBJ2-5,15,.,TRBV18,CASSPPQSLGSTQYF
TRBJ2-7,12,TRBD1,TRBV30,CAWDRGPHEQYF
TRBJ2-1,16,TRBD1,TRBV19,CASSTRQGPVHNEQFF
TRBJ2-7,17,.,TRBV19,CASSIGLEGGLVGEQYF
TRBJ1-2,14,.,TRBV10-3,CAITKDRSNYGYTF
TRBJ2-7,15,.,TRBV7-8,CASSLDLESSYEQYF
TRBJ1-4,15,TRBD1,TRBV19,CASSKNRGLREKLFF
TRBJ1-1,14,.,TRBV2,CASSEFGGSPEAFF
TRBJ1-2,18,.,TRBV5-5,CASSLEGRAGGLNYGYTF
TRBJ1-4,17,TRBD1,TRBV5-6,CASSVGAGTATNEKLFF
TRBJ1-2,14,TRBD1,TRBV7-2,CASSSDRLRYGYTF
TRBJ2-5,13,.,TRBV18,CASSPPSEETQYF
TRBJ2-6,15,.,TRBV18,CASSPLISGANVLTF
TRBJ2-2,16,.,TRBV18,CASSPPDTRVTGELFF
TRBJ2-7,14,TRBD2,TRBV4-3,CASSRSAGEPEQYF
TRBJ1-5,13,.,TRBV4-2,CASSHLQGEPQHF
TRBJ2-1,15,.,TRBV7-3,CASSLSGTRHNEQFF
TRBJ2-1,17,TRBD2,TRBV11-2,CASSHISGTTGYNEQFF
TRBJ2-2,17,.,TRBV5-6,CASSWTTGSLNTGELFF
TRBJ1-1,14,TRBD1,TRBV9,CASSGQGRHTEAFF
TRBJ2-7,15,.,TRBV4-1,CASSHAPQGSYEQYF
TRBJ1-1,15,.,TRBV11-3,CASSQGGFMNTEAFF
TRBJ2-1,14,.,TRBV5-1,CASSFVQSYNEQFF
TRBJ2-1,17,TRBD2,TRBV5-1,CASSAPGLAGNNNEQFF
TRBJ1-5,14,TRBD1,TRBV7-2,CASSLDRGNQPQHF
TRBJ1-6,14,.,TRBV9,CASSVGDRSSPLHF
TRBJ1-6,15,TRBD1,TRBV11-2,CASSLGGQGNSPLHF
TRBJ1-1,12,.,TRBV29-1,CSVGAGGREAFF
TRBJ2-1,17,TRBD2,TRBV7-6,CASSVRLAGGPGNEQFF
TRBJ1-3,15,TRBD1,TRBV5-1,CASRTDRGEGNTIYF
TRBJ1-1,13,.,TRBV10-3,CAITRQENTEAFF
TRBJ2-1,16,.,TRBV6-4,CASSLLGTSNTNEQFF
TRBJ2-5,14,.,TRBV30,CAWKLAGQQETQYF
TRBJ2-7,14,TRBD2,TRBV27,CASSLAGGPYEQYF
TRBJ1-2,16,.,TRBV19,CASSPVGTLRGYGYTF
TRBJ1-2,16,TRBD1,TRBV5-6,CASSWGSGGAIHGYTF
TRBJ1-1,14,.,TRBV27,CASSFGQMNTEAFF